This passage covers 16 T cell receptor beta chains from one sample sequenced in a study of beta chain features in type 1 diabetes listed by TCRdb under 2018. Overall study results and their limits: Type 1 diabetes patients showed a moderate but significant shortening of TCRB CDR3 length in all four CD4+ subsets.

The library was obtained by the immunoSEQ multiplex PCR assay. All of the isolated RNA was reverse transcribed with the High Capacity cDNA Reverse Transcription Kit, so expressed TCRB transcripts were sequenced. This is the immuneACCESS table as TCRdb keeps it, with only in-frame sequences that have V and J called. A part of the clones is gone; compared with another copy, unresolved V genes explain less than half, and the rest is unexplained. The sample table records around 250,000 clones; around 14% of these occur just once. Together, the top ten hold approximately 0.02% of the sample. Their antigens are not known. The sequencing sample was made of naive CD4+ T cells from blood. The cell subset or site label here, explained by the study, means: true naive CD4+ T cells. The receptor set was obtained from a man aged 25 to 45 with type 1 diabetes.

The count of this clone is one. The V and J genes are TRBV5-4 and TRBJ2-1; D possibly corresponds to TRBD2 (7 bases). Per germline, CDR1 SGHNT and CDR2 YYREEE (reference sequence). V was pared by 3 bases and J by 7 bases, with 17 bases between. This CDR3 is 15 amino acids long. Here the CDR3 DNA reads TGTGCCAGCAGCTCTGGGGGGGCCCCTCGTAATGAGCAGTTCTTC. Translated: CASSSGGAPRNEQFF.

This clone appeared a few times. The V call is TRBV30, the J call TRBJ1-2; 8 bases map to TRBD1. Trimming at V came to 2 bases and at J to 3 bases, leaving 8 bases not matched to a gene. The CDR3 loop spans 15 amino acids. Germline CDR1 and CDR2: GTSNPN and SVGIG (reference sequence). CDR3 DNA sequence: TGTGCCTGGAGTTTACCCCCGACAGGGGACTATGGCTACACCTTC. It yields the protein CAWSLPPTGDYGYTF.

This chain connects TRBV28 to TRBJ2-3, with 10 bases lining up with TRBD2. CDR3 size: 18 residues. After removal of 6 bases from V and 4 bases from J, the junction contained 16 bases not matched to a gene. CDR1 and CDR2 from the germline V gene are MDHEN and SYDVKM. The DNA of the CDR3 is TGTGCCAGCAGCGTACCCTATCAGCGGGGGGGCTTCGCAGATACGCAGTATTTT. Translation gives CASSVPYQRGGFADTQYF.

This rearrangement joins TRBV19 to TRBJ2-7; 7 bases map to TRBD1. The CDR3 loop spans 13 amino acids. CDR1 is LNHDA and CDR2 is SQIVND in the germline V gene (reference sequence). V was clipped by 3 bases and J by 3 bases; unmatched bases: 2. The chain's CDR3 is CASSINRGYEQYF. Written as DNA, the CDR3 is TGTGCCAGTAGTATTAACAGGGGCTACGAGCAGTACTTC. Combining the CDR3 with reference TRBV19 and TRBJ2-7 gives the whole variable domain DGGITQSPKYLFRKEGQNVTLSCEQNLNHDAMYWYRQDPGQGLRLIYYSQIVNDFQKGDIAEGYSVSREKKESFPLTVTSAQKNPTAFYLCASSINRGYEQYFGPGTRLTVT.

The sample holds a few counts of this clone. This rearrangement joins TRBV4-1 to TRBJ1-1; D not resolved. Germline CDR1 and CDR2: MGHRA and YSYEKL. V dropped 1 base and J dropped 1 base, with 10 bases sitting between them. The CDR3 has 15 amino acids. CDR3 sequence: CASSQVGSGNTEAFF. The DNA of the CDR3 is TGCGCCAGCAGCCAAGTGGGTTCGGGGAACACTGAAGCTTTCTTT.

This clone turned up a few times. A read error may account for a junction end that differs from germline. The chain links TRBV5-1 to TRBJ2-3; 14 nucleotides agree with TRBD2. Per germline, CDR1 SGHRS and CDR2 YFSETQ. This CDR3 is 14 amino acids long. The CDR3 loop is CASSSGLAGEIHKF. The DNA for the CDR3 is TGCGCCAGCAGCTCGGGACTAGCGGGAGAAATACATAAGTTT.

This clone was counted only a few times. The chain joins TRBV7-6 to TRBJ2-5; 7 bases map to TRBD2. The CDR3 has 15 amino acids. With V trimmed by 0 bases and J by 1 base, 2 bases remained unmatched. Germline V gene data show CDR1 as SGHVS and CDR2 as FNYEAQ. For the CDR3, the DNA is TGTGCCAGCAGCTTAGCGGGAGGGTCCCAAGAGACCCAGTACTTC. Its protein is CASSLAGGSQETQYF.

This clone was recorded a few times. J is TRBJ2-5 and V is TRBV7-6; no firm D call. V lost 5 bases, J lost 5 bases, and 9 bases lay in between. From germline, CDR1 is SGHVS and CDR2 FNYEAQ. This CDR3 contains 12 residues. For the CDR3, the DNA is TGTGCCAGCAGCCCGACCGGGGAGACCCAGTACTTC. Its protein is CASSPTGETQYF.

The J gene is TRBJ2-5, the V gene TRBV2; possibly TRBD1 for D (6 bases). Trimming stripped 6 bases from V and 1 base from J, with 12 bases between. This CDR3 has 14 residues. Germline V gene lookup returns CDR1 SNHLY and CDR2 FYNNEI. The CDR3 loop reads CASSVGQPQETQYF. The CDR3 DNA reads as TGTGCCAGCAGCGTAGGACAGCCCCAAGAGACCCAGTACTTC.

This clone was seen more than once but under ten times. The chain links TRBV11-2 to TRBJ2-7, with TRBD1 matching 7 bases. V was pared by 4 bases and J by 3 bases, with 12 bases of the junction left unmatched. Germline CDR1 is SGHAT and CDR2 is FQNNGV. The length of the CDR3 is 16 residues. CDR3 bases: TGTGCCAGCAGCTCAGGCCCGGGGACAGCTAACTACGAGCAGTACTTC. Protein product: CASSSGPGTANYEQYF. The complete variable domain, with remaining parts taken from reference TRBV11-2 and TRBJ2-7, reads EAGVAQSPRYKIIEKRQSVAFWCNPISGHATLYWYQQILGQGPKLLIQFQNNGVVDDSQLPKDRFSAERLKGVDSTLKIQPAKLEDSAVYLCASSSGPGTANYEQYFGPGTRLTVT.

This clone was found a few times. CDR3 nucleotide sequence: TGTGCCAGCAGCGAAAGACAGGTATACGATGAGCAGTTCTTC. As protein: CASSERQVYDEQFF. The rearrangement uses TRBV9 and TRBJ2-1; weak D call: TRBD1 (6 bases). The length of the CDR3 is 14 residues. Germline loops: CDR1 SGDLS, CDR2 YYNGEE. V gave up 3 bases and J gave up 8 bases, with 15 bases separating them.

The chain links TRBV5-6 to TRBJ1-5, with D tentatively TRBD1 (6 bases). The CDR3 covers 16 residues. V lost 0 bases and J lost 2, with 12 bases in between. In germline, CDR1 is SGHDT, CDR2 YYEEEE. CDR3 bases: TGTGCCAGCAGCTTGGGGGGGCGAATCGGCAATCAGCCCCAGCATTTT. Residues: CASSLGGRIGNQPQHF.

The CDR3 DNA reads TGTGCCAGCAGGGGGGACAGTTCGAACACCGGGGAGCTGTTTTTT. As protein: CASRGDSSNTGELFF. The chain recombines TRBV6-1 with TRBJ2-2, with 7 bases lining up with TRBD1. The length of the CDR3 is 15 residues. With V trimmed by 6 bases and J by 0 bases, 4 bases remained unmatched. Germline V gene data show CDR1 as MNHNS and CDR2 as SASEGT.

The chain joins TRBV2 to TRBJ1-1; D remains ambiguous. The CDR3 has 12 residues. The V gene lost 6 bases and the J gene lost 10 bases, with 15 bases spanning the gap. CDR1 and CDR2 from the germline V gene are SNHLY and FYNNEI. The CDR3 here is CASRAGGGLAFF. The CDR3 DNA sequence: TGTGCCAGCAGGGCCGGCGGTGGACTAGCTTTCTTT.

This clone has a handful of counts. The chain links TRBV25-1 to TRBJ2-5; maybe TRBD1 (6 bases). V lost 6 bases to trimming and J lost 5 bases, with 13 bases between them. The CDR3 sequence is 13 residues long. Germline CDR1 and CDR2: MGHDK and SYGVNS. CDR3 sequence (DNA): TGTGCCAGCAGGGCCACAGGGACCGAGACCCAGTACTTC. Its translation: CASRATGTETQYF.

The table lists this clone with a few counts. DNA for the CDR3: TGCGCCAGCAGCTTGGGGGCGGGAGGGCCTCATAATGAGCAGTTCTTC. Translation: CASSLGAGGPHNEQFF. The chain recombines TRBV5-1 with TRBJ2-1; 9 nucleotides agree with TRBD2. This CDR3 has 16 amino acids. In germline, CDR1 is SGHRS, CDR2 YFSETQ. Unmatched junction bases numbered 8, after V lost 0 bases and J lost 7 bases.